This T cell receptor beta chain emerged from a study of metastatic and nonmetastatic thyroid tumors. On the study more broadly: The comparison covered peripheral blood and tumor or nodule tissue in malignant and benign thyroid patients. Study observations and caveats: Patients with malignant thyroid tumors reportedly had significantly higher TCR beta diversity than those with benign nodules, in blood and tumor.

As handled by the study authors: Variation in CDR3 across clinicopathological groups served as the basis for constructing a distant-metastasis classifier in papillary thyroid cancer. TCRdb used MiXCR to call clones anew from the PCR reads. TCRdb, not the authors, supplied the V and J calls. The sample lists approximately 41,000 clones; over 25% were seen once. This clone was detected ten times or more. No antigen is known for it. This CDR3 contains 14 residues. Unmatched junction bases numbered 2, after V lost 4 bases and J lost 2 bases. Germline values: CDR1 SEHNR, CDR2 FQNEAQ (reference sequence). Thyroid surgery was preceded by no treatment in any patient.

The receptor comes from a male donor with papillary thyroid cancer or a benign thyroid nodule (not recorded which). Some clones in this sample may be carry-over from other donors' samples. Sequencing was done on a sample of blood. The chain couples TRBV7-9 to TRBJ1-2; TRBD1 matches 9 bases. Here the CDR3 DNA reads TGTGCCAGCAGCTGGACAGGGGAAAACTATGGCTACACCTTC. As protein: CASSWTGENYGYTF.